This T cell receptor (beta chain) was profiled in a study of blood T cell repertoires in COVID-19. Study context: Collection of acute and convalescent COVID-19 samples took place in the United States, Italy and Spain. From T cells, B-cell-depleted T cells, or PBMCs came the material, which was cDNA or gDNA.

How the authors handled the data: Nucleated cell counts were estimated from reference gene primer amplification. Profiling relied on immunoSEQ multiplex PCR, and the TCRdb table lists in-frame clones only, not all of them. V and J calls and clone size are those listed in that table; D and trimming were worked out from the DNA. Of about 350,000 clones listed, around nine tenths were seen once; the top ten hold around 3.5%. Between the trimmed V and J ends, which lost 6 bases and 1 base, there was a span of 9 bases. The CDR3 sequence is 14 residues long. The germline V gene encodes CDR1 LGHNT and CDR2 FRNRAP.

The TCR sequence derives from a woman in her late teens or twenties who had recovered from COVID-19. Sequencing was performed on peripheral blood. The V and J genes are TRBV12-5 and TRBJ2-2, with D possibly being TRBD1 (6 bases). The CDR3, as DNA: TGTGCTAGTGGCCAGACAGGGAACACCGGGGAGCTGTTTTTT. Translated, it gives CASGQTGNTGELFF.